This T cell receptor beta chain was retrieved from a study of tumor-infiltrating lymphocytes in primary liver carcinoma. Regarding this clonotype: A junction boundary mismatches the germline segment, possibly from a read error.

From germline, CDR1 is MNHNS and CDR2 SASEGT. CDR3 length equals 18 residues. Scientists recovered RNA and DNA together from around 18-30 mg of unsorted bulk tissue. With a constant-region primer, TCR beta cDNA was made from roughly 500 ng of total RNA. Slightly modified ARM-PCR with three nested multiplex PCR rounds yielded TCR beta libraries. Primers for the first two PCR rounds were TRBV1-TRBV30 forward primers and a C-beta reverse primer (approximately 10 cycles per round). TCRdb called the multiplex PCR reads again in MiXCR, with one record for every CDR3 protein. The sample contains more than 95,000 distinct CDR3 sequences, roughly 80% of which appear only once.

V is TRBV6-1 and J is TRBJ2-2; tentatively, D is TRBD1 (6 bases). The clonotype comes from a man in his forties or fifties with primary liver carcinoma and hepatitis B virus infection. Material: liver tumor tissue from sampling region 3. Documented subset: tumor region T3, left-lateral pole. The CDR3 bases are TGCGCCAGCAGTGAAGCGTTTCTAGGGGGAGCGAACAACGGGGAGCTGTTTTTT. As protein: CASSEAFLGGANNGELFF.